This T cell receptor (beta chain) stems from a study of blood T cell repertoires in COVID-19. Study background: The United States, Italy and Spain provided the acute and convalescent COVID-19 samples.

CDR3 length: 16 residues. Individuals aged roughly 18 to 100 years were recruited from approximately 22 US areas. Original handling: Counts of nucleated cells, estimated from reference gene primer amplification, were obtained. The repertoire was sequenced with immunoSEQ multiplex PCR; TCRdb's copy has only in-frame clones and lacks some. V, J and clone size are those of that table, while D and trimming were read from the DNA. The top ten hold about 3.3% of the sample, which has about 200,000 clones, 84% seen once. The receptor's source is a woman aged 30 to 39 who had been exposed to COVID-19. V and J are TRBV21-1 and TRBJ1-4; TRBD1 is the table's D call and was not checked against the DNA. TRBV21-1 is a known pseudogene. Source material: PBMCs or T cells enriched from blood (not recorded which). CDR3 bases: TGTGCCAGCAGCAAAAAATACTCAGGCCCTTATGAAAAACTGTTTTTT. Protein product: CASSKKYSGPYEKLFF.